The rows below give T cell receptor beta chains drawn from one sample of a study of OX40 agonist ivuxolimab in advanced cancers. Using immunoSEQ multiplex PCR, the repertoire was profiled, and TCRdb retains in-frame clones only, with some absent. Found here are roughly 60,000 clones, roughly 85% of them singletons; the top ten hold around 0.9%. The material was CD4+ or CD8+ T cells sorted from blood, obtained in a trial of the OX40 agonist ivuxolimab. The receptors shown here come from an adult with an advanced solid tumor such as melanoma, head and neck, liver or kidney cancer. Both conserved end residues are part of each CDR3.

CDR3 length,V gene,CDR3 protein
12,TRBV30,CAASKVRDEQFF
15,TRBV5-1,CASSLGVAGANVLTF
14,TRBV21-1,CASSKVSGGDEQFF
15,TRBV5-1,CASSMGPGQGPEAFF
14,TRBV7-9,CASSLVPNTGELFF
17,TRBV7-3,CASSLYGTGGGGAEAFF
19,TRBV2,CASKGGGGGYPIVSNEQFF
13,TRBV4-1,CASSHHAEVKAFF
11,TRBV30,CAWRRISEAFF
13,TRBV5-1,CASSLQAGDTQYF
16,TRBV7-9,CASSPLAGGRTDTQYF
13,TRBV25-1,CASSQYRVDGYTF
14,TRBV6-5,CASTRGQGQAEAFF
15,TRBV19,CASSPRRVVTNEQFF
17,TRBV14,CASSQDPTGRNNSPLHF
16,TRBV2,CASMRVRGPSGNTIYF
16,TRBV11-3,CASSRRSGTGLETQYF
14,TRBV27,CASSPLGGVETQYF
12,TRBV11-2,CASSLALTEAFF
13,TRBV4-2,CASSQAEGGEQFF
15,TRBV2,CASSDSGGSYNEQFF
13,TRBV5-6,CASSLDRNYGYTF
15,TRBV5-4,CASSSFAGGSNEQFF
13,TRBV28,CASSPPATGELFF
18,TRBV28,CASSSNPGQGRYGNTIYF
16,TRBV5-1,CASRFGGGDLSYEQYF
15,TRBV10-3,CAISEPPTASYEQYF
13,TRBV7-8,CASSLIPAYEQYF
14,TRBV11-2,CASSLELANYGYTF
15,TRBV7-6,CASSLTGNSKDTQYF
16,TRBV6-6,CASSTLGPVSNQPQHF
14,TRBV7-2,CASSLASISYEQYF